This T cell receptor beta chain was captured in a study of blood T cells in healthy people across ages. PCR was performed a second time for about 7 to 11 cycles using a sample-barcoded 5' primer and a J-beta primer mix. Each CDR3 protein gets one entry after TCRdb re-called the 5' RACE reads with MiXCR. The sample comprises 1.8 million or so distinct CDR3 sequences, more than 35% of which are singletons, and 20% to 25% rests with the top ten. Collection of around 9.3 milliliters of peripheral blood was performed for each donor. This CDR3 has 15 residues. The ends lost 3 bases at V and 4 bases at J; junction bases unmatched: 6.

The chain combines TRBV12-3 or TRBV12-4 with TRBJ2-1, with 7 nucleotides matching TRBD2. The source is a human donor in good health. What was sequenced was blood. CDR3 DNA sequence: TGTGCCAGCAGTTTCGAAGGCGGGGGATACAATGAGCAGTTCTTC. Translation gives CASSFEGGGYNEQFF.